The 3 T cell receptor beta chains below all came from one sample that was sequenced in a study of T cells after yellow fever vaccination (dated by TCRdb to about 2019). The library relied on 5' RACE. These reads were obtained on an Illumina NovaSeq 6000. TCRdb itself trimmed the public reads at Q25 with fastp, ran MiXCR and retained productive beta chains. CDR3 protein duplicates are merged, each entry listing the most common genes and DNA. The sample table records around 310,000 distinct CDR3 sequences; 3.5% to 4.5% of these occur just once. The ten largest clones capture roughly a fifth of the sample. The treatment or condition label corresponds to: live attenuated yellow fever vaccine strain. The sample consisted of PBMCs, taken 15 days after the yellow fever booster vaccination. All receptors derive from a man between 18 and 35 years old who received the YFV17D yellow fever vaccine.

This clonotype was seen many times. This sequence joins TRBV5-1 and TRBJ2-3, with 9 bases identical to TRBD2. CDR3 length: 16 amino acids. Germline assignment: CDR1 SGHRS and CDR2 YFSETQ. J gave up 1 base and V 3 bases, and 6 bases lay outside the gene matches. In DNA form, the CDR3 reads TGCGCCAGCAGCTGGGGGGCTAGCGGGGGCACAGATACGCAGTATTTT. Its protein product is CASSWGASGGTDTQYF. Full variable domain (remainder filled in from reference TRBV5-1 and TRBJ2-3): KAGVTQTPRYLIKTRGQQVTLSCSPISGHRSVSWYQQTPGQGLQFLFEYFSETQRNKGNFPGRFSGRQFSNSRSEMNVSTLELGDSALYLCASSWGASGGTDTQYFGPGTRLTVL.

This clonotype was seen a handful of times. This sequence joins TRBV29-1 and TRBJ2-1; D unresolved. V lost 0 bases and J lost 3, with 12 bases in between. Germline CDR1 is SQVTM and CDR2 is ANQGSEA. The CDR3 extends over 15 amino acids. CDR3 region: CSVEDRNANYNEQFF. CDR3 DNA sequence: TGCAGCGTTGAAGATCGGAACGCAAACTACAATGAGCAGTTCTTC.

At least ten counts were recorded for this clonotype. The chain combines TRBV6-2 or TRBV6-3 with TRBJ2-7, with D uncertain. The CDR3 has 13 residues. The germline V gene encodes CDR1 MNHEY and CDR2 SVGEGT. The V end lost 8 bases, the J end lost 9 bases, and 20 bases lay between the germline ends. The CDR3 sequence is CASATGQTHRQYF. DNA for the CDR3: TGTGCCAGCGCAACGGGCCAAACCCATCGGCAGTACTTC.